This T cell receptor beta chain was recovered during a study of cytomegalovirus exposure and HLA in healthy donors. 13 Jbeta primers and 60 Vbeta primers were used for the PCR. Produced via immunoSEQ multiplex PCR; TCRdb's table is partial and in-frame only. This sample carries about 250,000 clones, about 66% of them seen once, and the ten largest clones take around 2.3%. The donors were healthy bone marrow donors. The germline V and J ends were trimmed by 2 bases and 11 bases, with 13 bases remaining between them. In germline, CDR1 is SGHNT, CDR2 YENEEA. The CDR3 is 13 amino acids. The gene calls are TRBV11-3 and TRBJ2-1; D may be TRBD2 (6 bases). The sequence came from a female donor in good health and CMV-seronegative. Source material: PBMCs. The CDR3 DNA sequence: TGTGCCAGCAGCTTAACTAGCAAAAATAAGCAGTTCTTC. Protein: CASSLTSKNKQFF. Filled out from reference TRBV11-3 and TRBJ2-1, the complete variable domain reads EAGVVQSPRYKIIEKKQPVAFWCNPISGHNTLYWYLQNLGQGPELLIRYENEEAVDDSQLPKDRFSAERLKGVDSTLKIQPAELGDSAVYLCASSLTSKNKQFFGPGTRLTVL.